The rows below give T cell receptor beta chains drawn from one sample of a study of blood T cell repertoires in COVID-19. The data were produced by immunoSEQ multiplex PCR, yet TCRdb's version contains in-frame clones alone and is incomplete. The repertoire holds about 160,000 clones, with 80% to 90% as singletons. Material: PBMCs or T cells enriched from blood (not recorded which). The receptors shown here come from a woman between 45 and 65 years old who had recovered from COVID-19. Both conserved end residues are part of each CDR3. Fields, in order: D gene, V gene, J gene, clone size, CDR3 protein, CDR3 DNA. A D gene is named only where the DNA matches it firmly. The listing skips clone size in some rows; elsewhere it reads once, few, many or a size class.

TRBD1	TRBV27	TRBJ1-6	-	CASSLKGQGNSPLHF	TGTGCCAGCAGTTTAAAGGGACAGGGTAATTCACCCCTCCACTTT
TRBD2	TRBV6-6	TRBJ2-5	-	CASSYSAAGVRETQYF	TGTGCCAGCAGTTACTCGGCAGCGGGGGTCCGGGAGACCCAGTACTTC
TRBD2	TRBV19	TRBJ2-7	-	CASSTSTGGQYF	TGTGCCAGTAGTACGTCGACGGGAGGGCAGTACTTC
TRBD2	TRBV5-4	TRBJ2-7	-	CASRFTTSGGSYEQYF	TGTGCCAGCAGATTTACCACTAGCGGGGGGTCCTACGAGCAGTACTTC
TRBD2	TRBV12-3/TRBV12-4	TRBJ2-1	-	CASGGLANEQFF	TGTGCCAGTGGAGGACTAGCCAATGAGCAGTTCTTC
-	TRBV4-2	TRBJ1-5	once	CASSQDPPQISNQPQHF	TGTGCCAGCAGCCAAGATCCCCCCCAGATTAGCAATCAGCCCCAGCATTTT
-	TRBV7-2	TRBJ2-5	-	CASSLRRWETQYF	TGTGCCAGCAGCTTAAGGCGGTGGGAGACCCAGTACTTC
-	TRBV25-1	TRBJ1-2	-	CASSEYGGNYGYTF	TGTGCCAGCAGTGAATACGGCGGTAACTATGGCTACACCTTC
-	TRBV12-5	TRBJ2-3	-	CASGKGLPTDTQYF	TGTGCTAGTGGAAAGGGACTGCCCACAGATACGCAGTATTTT
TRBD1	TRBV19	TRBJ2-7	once	CASTSGQGPYEQYF	TGTGCCAGTACCTCCGGACAGGGGCCCTACGAGCAGTACTTC
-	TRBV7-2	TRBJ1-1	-	CASSREGQNTEAFF	TGTGCCAGCAGCAGAGAAGGACAGAACACTGAAGCTTTCTTT
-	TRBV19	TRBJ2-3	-	CASREAGYTDTQYF	TGTGCCAGTAGGGAAGCGGGTTACACAGATACGCAGTATTTT
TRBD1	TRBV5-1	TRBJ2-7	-	CASNLNPGGQDHEQYF	TGCGCCAGCAACCTAAACCCTGGCGGACAGGACCACGAGCAGTACTTC
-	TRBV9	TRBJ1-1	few	CASSVGPNTEAFF	TGTGCCAGCAGCGTAGGGCCCAACACTGAAGCTTTCTTT
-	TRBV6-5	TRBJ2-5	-	CASSYLSETQYF	TGTGCCAGCAGTTACCTCTCGGAGACCCAGTACTTC
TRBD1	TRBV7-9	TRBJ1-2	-	CASSLSQGAGGYTF	TGTGCCAGCAGCTTGAGTCAGGGGGCCGGTGGCTACACCTTC
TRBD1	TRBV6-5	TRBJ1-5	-	CASSSRDRGNQPQHF	TGTGCCAGCAGTTCCCGGGACAGGGGAAATCAGCCCCAGCATTTT
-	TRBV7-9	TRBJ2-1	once	CASSLTHPGHEQFF	TGTGCCAGCAGCTTAACGCACCCAGGGCATGAGCAGTTCTTC
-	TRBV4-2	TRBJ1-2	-	CASSQTGTNNGYTF	TGTGCCAGCAGCCAAACCGGGACAAATAATGGCTACACCTTC
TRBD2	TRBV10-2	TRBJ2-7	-	CASRAGGTYEQYF	TGCGCCAGCAGAGCGGGGGGCACCTACGAGCAGTACTTC
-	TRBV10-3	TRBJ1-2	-	CAISELDSGNGYTF	TGTGCCATCAGTGAGTTGGACAGCGGAAATGGCTACACCTTC
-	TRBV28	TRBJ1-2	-	CASSFRDVAGGHGYTF	TGTGCCAGCAGTTTTCGGGATGTGGCTGGAGGCCATGGCTACACCTTC
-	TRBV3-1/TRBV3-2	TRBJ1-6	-	CASSQAVPLSPLHF	TGTGCCAGCAGCCAAGCCGTTCCCCTCTCACCCCTCCACTTT
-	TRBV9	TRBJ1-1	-	CASSGPGGTDEAFF	TGTGCCAGCAGCGGGCCTGGGGGGACGGATGAAGCTTTCTTT
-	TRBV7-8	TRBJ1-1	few	CASSLVSGVAEAFF	TGTGCCAGCAGCTTAGTCTCAGGGGTGGCTGAAGCTTTCTTT
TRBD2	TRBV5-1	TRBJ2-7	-	CASSGGLAGGGYEQYF	TGCGCCAGCAGCGGGGGACTAGCGGGAGGAGGATACGAGCAGTACTTC
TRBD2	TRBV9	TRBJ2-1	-	CASSPPGLAGRNEQFF	TGTGCCAGCAGCCCCCCGGGACTAGCGGGGAGGAATGAGCAGTTCTTC
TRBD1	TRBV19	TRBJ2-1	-	CASSIQGAGVYNEQFF	TGTGCCAGTAGTATACAGGGGGCCGGGGTCTACAATGAGCAGTTCTTC
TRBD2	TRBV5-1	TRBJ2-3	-	CASSLPGGADTQYF	TGCGCCAGCAGCTTGCCGGGAGGTGCAGATACGCAGTATTTT
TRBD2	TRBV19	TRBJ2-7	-	CASRKQTSAGLEQYF	TGTGCCAGTAGAAAGCAGACTAGCGCGGGGCTCGAGCAGTACTTC
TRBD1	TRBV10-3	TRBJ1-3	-	CAITEQGAGNTIYF	TGTGCCATCACCGAACAGGGGGCTGGAAACACCATATATTTT
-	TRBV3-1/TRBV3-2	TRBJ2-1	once	CASSQGAGVGSGEQFF	TGTGCCAGCAGCCAAGGCGCAGGGGTAGGATCTGGTGAGCAGTTCTTC
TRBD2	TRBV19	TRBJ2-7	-	CASSRPGLAGHEQYF	TGTGCCAGTAGTAGACCGGGACTAGCGGGTCACGAGCAGTACTTC
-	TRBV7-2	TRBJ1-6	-	CASSLVRSSYNSPLHF	TGTGCCAGCAGCTTAGTCCGGAGCTCCTATAATTCACCCCTCCACTTT
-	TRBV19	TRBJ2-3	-	CASSIDKGIFTDTQYF	TGTGCCAGTAGTATAGACAAGGGGATATTCACAGATACGCAGTATTTT
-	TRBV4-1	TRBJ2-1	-	CASSQGVYEQFF	TGCGCCAGCAGCCAAGGAGTATATGAGCAGTTCTTC
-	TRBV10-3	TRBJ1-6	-	CAISGNYNSPLHF	TGTGCCATCAGCGGGAACTATAATTCACCCCTCCACTTT
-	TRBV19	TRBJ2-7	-	CASSIVLQASYEQYF	TGTGCCAGTAGTATCGTTCTGCAGGCTTCCTACGAGCAGTACTTC
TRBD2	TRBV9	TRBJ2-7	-	CASSTGTSGTYEQYF	TGTGCCAGCAGCACCGGGACTAGCGGCACCTACGAGCAGTACTTC
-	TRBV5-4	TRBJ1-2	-	CASRQGQLNYGYTF	TGTGCCAGCAGGCAAGGACAGCTTAACTATGGCTACACCTTC
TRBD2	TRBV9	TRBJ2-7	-	CASSTQPLAGGPRSEQYF	TGTGCCAGCAGCACACAGCCCCTAGCGGGAGGACCTAGGAGCGAGCAGTACTTC
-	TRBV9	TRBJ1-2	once	CASSVGSGGSSGGYTF	TGTGCCAGCAGCGTAGGATCAGGAGGATCATCGGGGGGCTACACCTTC
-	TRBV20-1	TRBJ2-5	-	CSARDKTQYF	TGCAGTGCTAGAGATAAGACCCAGTACTTC
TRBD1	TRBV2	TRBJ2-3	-	CASWTGFSDTQYF	TGTGCCAGCTGGACAGGATTTTCGGATACGCAGTATTTT
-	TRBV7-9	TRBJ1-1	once	CASSLATQGSEAFF	TGTGCCAGCAGCTTAGCAACGCAGGGCAGTGAAGCTTTCTTT
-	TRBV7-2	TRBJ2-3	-	CASSLVSSDTQYF	TGTGCCAGCAGCTTAGTCAGTTCAGATACGCAGTATTTT